This is a list of T cell receptor beta chains from one sample in a study of PD-L1 blockade in urothelial cancer. Sequenced by immunoSEQ multiplex PCR; TCRdb stores in-frame clones only, minus some. The sample holds some 49,000 clones; approximately 90% are singletons and the top ten take about 7.6%. The sample was PBMCs, taken around atezolizumab (anti-PD-L1) treatment. Receptors originate from a man aged 55 to 70 with urothelial cancer. Both conserved end residues are part of each CDR3. The D gene is left open where the match is weak. Size is stated for part of the rows, as once, few or many counts, or as a class when the clone is expanded.

.	TRBV29-1	TRBJ2-7	.	TGCAGCGCCAAACTACAGGGATACGAGCAGTACTTC	CSAKLQGYEQYF
.	TRBV10-2	TRBJ2-7	TRBD1	TGCGCCAGCAGGCTGGGACAGGGGGCAGACTACGAGCAGTACTTC	CASRLGQGADYEQYF
.	TRBV4-1	TRBJ1-2	.	TGCGCCAGCAGCCCGATTCTTAAGGGGGGGGGCTACACCTTC	CASSPILKGGGYTF
.	TRBV19	TRBJ1-1	.	TGTGCCAGTAGCAGACCGACAATCGGGAACACTGAAGCTTTCTTT	CASSRPTIGNTEAFF
.	TRBV5-1	TRBJ2-2	.	TGCGCCAGCAGCTTGAGCCAGACTACCGGGGAGCTGTTTTTT	CASSLSQTTGELFF
.	TRBV5-1	TRBJ2-3	.	TGCGCCAGCAGCCCCCGGGAGAGGGTTGGTACAGATACGCAGTATTTT	CASSPRERVGTDTQYF
.	TRBV9	TRBJ2-5	TRBD2	TGTGCCAGCAGCGTAGTTAGGACTAGCGGGGGGGCCGGGTACCAAGAGACCCAGTACTTC	CASSVVRTSGGAGYQETQYF
.	TRBV30	TRBJ1-2	TRBD1	TGTGCCTGGAACCGGGACAGATTGAACTATGGCTACACCTTC	CAWNRDRLNYGYTF
.	TRBV7-8	TRBJ2-5	TRBD2	TGTGCCAGCAACCGATTTAGCGGGGGGGCCCAGGAGACCCAGTACTTC	CASNRFSGGAQETQYF
once	TRBV6-5	TRBJ1-5	TRBD1	TGTGCCAGCAGTTACCGACTTGACAGGGCTCAGCCCCAGCATTTT	CASSYRLDRAQPQHF
.	TRBV18	TRBJ1-2	.	TGTGCCAGCTCACCAACCGACAGGCCGGGAGGCTACACCTTC	CASSPTDRPGGYTF
.	TRBV19	TRBJ2-1	.	TGTGCCAGTAGTATCCAGGGTGCCTACAATGAGCAGTTCTTC	CASSIQGAYNEQFF
.	TRBV5-1	TRBJ2-1	.	TGCGCCAGCAGCTCTCGGACTGAATCTTGGGGTTACAATGAGCAGTTCTTC	CASSSRTESWGYNEQFF
.	TRBV5-1	TRBJ1-4	TRBD1	TGCGCCAGCAGCTTGTTGGGCCCCCAGGGGGCGGCCATGGATGAAAAACTGTTTTTT	CASSLLGPQGAAMDEKLFF
.	TRBV27	TRBJ2-7	TRBD1	TGTGCCAGCACTACCCCCGGCAGGGGGAACGAGCAGTACTTC	CASTTPGRGNEQYF
.	TRBV19	TRBJ2-7	TRBD1	TGTGCCAGTAGTATAGCAGGGACAGGGTCCTACGAGCAGTACTTC	CASSIAGTGSYEQYF
.	TRBV21-1	TRBJ1-5	.	TGTGCCAGCAGCAAGACAGGGGCGACCAAAAATCAGCCCCAGCATTTT	CASSKTGATKNQPQHF
once	TRBV6-1	TRBJ2-2	.	TGTGCCAGCAGTGGCAGGAACACCGGGGAGCTGTTTTTT	CASSGRNTGELFF
.	TRBV19	TRBJ2-1	.	TGTGCCAGTAGCCGGGAGGGGGCGTCCTACAATGAGCAGTTCTTC	CASSREGASYNEQFF
.	TRBV5-5	TRBJ2-5	.	TGTGCCAGCAGCTACGGGACATTAGAGACCCAGTACTTC	CASSYGTLETQYF
.	TRBV19	TRBJ2-7	TRBD2	TGTGCCAGTAGTACGTCGGGGGGTCCCTACGAGCAGTACTTC	CASSTSGGPYEQYF
.	TRBV6-5	TRBJ1-2	.	TGTGCCAGCAGTAATCCAGGTTCTTATGGCTACACCTTC	CASSNPGSYGYTF
.	TRBV29-1	TRBJ1-4	.	TGCAGCGTTGGTACATTTAATGAAAAACTGTTTTTT	CSVGTFNEKLFF
.	TRBV11-2	TRBJ1-4	.	TGTGCCAGCAGCCCCTGGGCAGGGCGTAATGAAAAACTGTTTTTT	CASSPWAGRNEKLFF
.	TRBV9	TRBJ1-2	.	TGTGCCAGCAGCGAGGGGTGGCAGCTAGGCGGCTACACCTTC	CASSEGWQLGGYTF
.	TRBV11-3	TRBJ2-3	.	TGTGCCAGCAGCTTAGATCGGGGATTTCCGTCCGCAGATACGCAGTATTTT	CASSLDRGFPSADTQYF
.	TRBV11-2	TRBJ1-4	.	TGTGCCAGCAGCTCCCCCACGGGCCGGGGGAATCAAAAACTGTTTTTT	CASSSPTGRGNQKLFF
.	TRBV7-9	TRBJ1-4	.	TGTGCCAGCAGGTCGAAATCTGGGAGGGATGGCGAAAAACTGTTTTTT	CASRSKSGRDGEKLFF
.	TRBV7-2	TRBJ2-1	.	TGTGCCAGCAGCCCTTATTGGGGGGAGCCGTTCTTC	CASSPYWGEPFF
.	TRBV6-6	TRBJ1-1	.	TGTGCCAGCGGGGAGATCACGACGGGCACTGAAGCTTTCTTT	CASGEITTGTEAFF
.	TRBV5-1	TRBJ2-6	TRBD1	TGCGCCAGCAGCTGGGGGACAGGGGCCGTTTCTGGGGCCAACGTCCTGACTTTC	CASSWGTGAVSGANVLTF
.	TRBV5-4	TRBJ2-3	.	TGTGCCAGCAGCTTAAGGACAGTCACTAGCACAGATACGCAGTATTTT	CASSLRTVTSTDTQYF
.	TRBV29-1	TRBJ1-1	.	TGCAGCCATGGGGACAACATGAACACTGAAGCTTTCTTT	CSHGDNMNTEAFF
.	TRBV10-1	TRBJ1-1	.	TGCGCCAGCAGTGAGTCCGGGGGAAAAGCTTTCTTT	CASSESGGKAFF
.	TRBV5-4	TRBJ1-2	.	TGTGCCAGCAGCTTGGACGGAGGGGGGGATCAACACTATGGCTACACCTTC	CASSLDGGGDQHYGYTF
.	TRBV30	TRBJ1-4	.	TGTGCCTGGAGGTCCGAAGGGCTGGCGGGTGAAAAACTGTTTTTT	CAWRSEGLAGEKLFF
.	TRBV25-1	TRBJ1-2	TRBD1	TGTGCCAGCCGTGACAGGGGTAACTATGGCTACACCTTC	CASRDRGNYGYTF
.	TRBV18	TRBJ1-1	TRBD1	TGTGCCAGCTCACCACTGGGGGACAGGGTAGGTGAAGCTTTCTTT	CASSPLGDRVGEAFF
.	TRBV4-3	TRBJ2-1	TRBD1	TGCGCCAGTTCAGCAGGGGGCTATGAGCAGTTCTTC	CASSAGGYEQFF
once	TRBV29-1	TRBJ2-7	.	TGCAGCGTAGGCACGCCAGGGCTCGACGAGCAGTACTTC	CSVGTPGLDEQYF
.	TRBV19	TRBJ1-5	.	TGTGCCAGTAGTAGGAGAGGGAATCAGCCCCAGCATTTT	CASSRRGNQPQHF
.	TRBV19	TRBJ2-3	.	TGTGCCAGTAGTATGCGGAACAACAAAGATACGCAGTATTTT	CASSMRNNKDTQYF
.	TRBV30	TRBJ2-3	.	TGTGCCTGGAGTGTAGGTCCAGGGCGTACGACAGATACGCAGTATTTT	CAWSVGPGRTTDTQYF
.	TRBV7-9	TRBJ1-4	.	TGTGCCAGCAGCTTGACGGGACTCCAGAATGAAAAACTGTTTTTT	CASSLTGLQNEKLFF
.	TRBV7-6	TRBJ2-5	.	TGTGCCAGCCAAGCCCAAGAGACCCAGTACTTC	CASQAQETQYF
.	TRBV6-4	TRBJ2-3	TRBD2	TGTGCCAGCAGTGACCCTGGATCGAGCGGGGGACCAGATACGCAGTATTTT	CASSDPGSSGGPDTQYF